This T cell receptor (beta chain) appears in the sequencing data of a study of shared clonotypes between healthy human individuals. The data were produced by immunoSEQ multiplex PCR, yet TCRdb's version contains in-frame clones alone and is incomplete. This table holds roughly 2.4 million clones, 90% to 97% found once. V lost 2 bases, J lost 4 bases, and 15 bases lay in between. Germline CDR1 SGHDT, CDR2 YYEEEE. The CDR3 has 15 amino acids. Sequenced material: naive CD4+ T cells sorted from blood. Subset specified: CD45RA+ positively selected. This clonotype was obtained from a man between 18 and 35 years old in good health. The J gene is TRBJ1-2, the V gene TRBV5-6, with D maybe TRBD1 (6 bases). The CDR3 DNA sequence: TGTGCCAGCAGCTTCGCTCAGACAGGAGCCTATGGCTACACCTTC. The encoded protein is CASSFAQTGAYGYTF.